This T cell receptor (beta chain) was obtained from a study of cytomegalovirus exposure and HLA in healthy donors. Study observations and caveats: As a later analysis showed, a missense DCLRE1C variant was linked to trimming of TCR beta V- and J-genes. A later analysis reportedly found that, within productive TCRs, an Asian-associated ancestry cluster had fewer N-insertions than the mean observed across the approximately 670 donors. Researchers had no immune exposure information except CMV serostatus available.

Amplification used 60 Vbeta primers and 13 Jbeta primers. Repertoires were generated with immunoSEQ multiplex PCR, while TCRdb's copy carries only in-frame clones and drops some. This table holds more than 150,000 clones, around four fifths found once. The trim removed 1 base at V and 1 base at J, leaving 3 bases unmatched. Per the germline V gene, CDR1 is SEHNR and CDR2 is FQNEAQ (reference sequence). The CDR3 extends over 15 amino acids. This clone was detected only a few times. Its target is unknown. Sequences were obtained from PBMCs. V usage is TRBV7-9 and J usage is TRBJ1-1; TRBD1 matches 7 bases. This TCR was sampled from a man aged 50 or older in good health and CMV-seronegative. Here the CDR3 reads CASSLGGTANTEAFF. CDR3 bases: TGTGCCAGCAGCTTAGGTGGGACAGCGAACACTGAAGCTTTCTTT.